The 21 T cell receptor beta chains below all came from one sample that was sequenced in a study of blood T cell repertoires in COVID-19. TCRdb keeps only in-frame clones here, not all; method: immunoSEQ multiplex PCR. Of roughly 100,000 clones detected, about three quarters appear once; the ten largest clones hold 7%. The material sequenced was peripheral blood. Receptors originate from a man aged 70 or older with acute or convalescent COVID-19.

This chain joins TRBV4-2 and TRBJ2-3; D is unclear. Between the trimmed V and J ends, which lost 0 bases and 6 bases, there was a span of 10 bases. CDR1 and CDR2 (germline): LGHNA, YNFKEQ. There are 14 residues in the CDR3. The CDR3 here is CASSQDPSEDTQYF. The CDR3 DNA is TGTGCCAGCAGCCAAGACCCTAGTGAGGATACGCAGTATTTT.

CDR3 protein: CASSLVGGSGQPQHF. The CDR3 DNA follows: TGTGCCAGCAGCTTAGTGGGGGGTTCCGGTCAGCCCCAGCATTTT. This chain links TRBV7-2 with TRBJ1-5; possible D gene TRBD1, 5 bases. V dropped 1 base and J dropped 6 bases, with 13 bases sitting between them. The CDR3 contains 15 residues. Germline values: CDR1 SGHTA, CDR2 FQGNSA.

V gene TRBV28 combines with J gene TRBJ1-1; D gene uncertain. The CDR3 runs to 13 residues. The V end lost 3 bases, the J end lost 11 bases, and 16 bases lay between the germline ends. Germline CDR1 MDHEN, CDR2 SYDVKM. As DNA, the CDR3 is TGTGCCAGCAGTTTCGACAAATCTCCTACGGCTTTCTTT. This encodes CASSFDKSPTAFF.

The rearrangement joins TRBV6-6 to TRBJ1-2; D possibly corresponds to TRBD1 (6 bases). V lost 0 bases to trimming and J lost 7 bases, with 12 bases between them. Germline V gives CDR1 MNHNY, CDR2 SVGAGI (reference sequence). The CDR3 totals 14 residues. CDR3 protein: CASSYSGGQPGYTF. The CDR3 DNA is TGTGCCAGCAGTTACTCAGGGGGACAACCTGGCTACACCTTC.

This clone was seen a few times. The rearrangement joins TRBV5-1 to TRBJ1-2, with a tentative D call TRBD1 (5 bases). Germline V lookup: CDR1 SGHRS, CDR2 YFSETQ. The CDR3 loop spans 14 amino acids. Trimming removed 3 bases from V and 3 bases from J, with 12 bases in between. CDR3 amino acids: CASSWAGMDYGYTF. CDR3 nucleotide sequence: TGCGCCAGCAGCTGGGCAGGGATGGACTATGGCTACACCTTC.

The chain couples TRBV6-6 to TRBJ1-1; weak D call: TRBD1 (5 bases). CDR1 and CDR2 (germline): MNHNY, SVGAGI (reference sequence). V gave up 3 bases and J gave up 2 bases, with 10 bases separating them. The CDR3 is made up of 14 amino acids. CDR3 sequence reads: CASSYSQGNTEAFF. The CDR3 DNA is TGTGCCAGCAGTTATTCTCAGGGTAACACTGAAGCTTTCTTT.

The V call is TRBV11-2, the J call TRBJ2-7; 8 bases line up with TRBD2. After removal of 2 bases from V and 2 bases from J, the junction contained 8 bases not matched to a gene. This CDR3 spans 16 amino acids. CDR1 is SGHAT and CDR2 is FQNNGV in the germline V gene. CDR3 nucleotide sequence: TGTGCCAGCAGCTTATTCGCTAGCGGGTTAGCCTACGAGCAGTACTTC. Protein product: CASSLFASGLAYEQYF.

This sequence joins TRBV19 and TRBJ2-2, with D possibly TRBD2 on 5 matching bases. CDR3 length: 11 residues. Germline V CDR1 and CDR2: LNHDA, SQIVND (reference sequence). V lost 11 bases, J lost 4 bases, and 8 bases lay in between. CDR3 DNA sequence: TGTGCCGTAGGGAGCACCGGGGAGCTGTTTTTT. Protein sequence: CAVGSTGELFF. Looking up the rest from reference TRBV19 and TRBJ2-2 gives the full variable domain: DGGITQSPKYLFRKEGQNVTLSCEQNLNHDAMYWYRQDPGQGLRLIYYSQIVNDFQKGDIAEGYSVSREKKESFPLTVTSAQKNPTAFYLCAVGSTGELFFGEGSRLTVL.

J is TRBJ2-5 and V is TRBV2; TRBD1 is a possible D gene (6 bases). CDR1 and CDR2 (germline): SNHLY, FYNNEI. Deletions cut 3 bases from V and 5 bases from J, with 13 bases between. The CDR3 covers 14 residues. The CDR3 DNA is TGTGCCAGCAGTGAGGGGGCGACCCTTGAGACCCAGTACTTC. This translates into CASSEGATLETQYF.

CDR3 protein: CATSDSTGGSYGYTF. In DNA form, the CDR3 reads TGTGCCACCAGTGATTCCACAGGGGGCTCCTATGGCTACACCTTC. V is TRBV24-1 and J is TRBJ1-2; the match to TRBD1 covers 9 bases. The germline CDR1 and CDR2 sequences are KGHDR and SFDVKD. The CDR3 consists of 15 residues. Losses at the gene ends were 2 bases for V and 4 bases for J; bases not matched to a gene: 4.

This clone was seen repeatedly, ten times or more. The rearrangement links TRBV13 to TRBJ2-7, with D tentatively TRBD2 (6 bases). V lost 6 bases to trimming and J lost 5 bases, with 11 bases between them. CDR3 length equals 12 residues. Germline V gene lookup returns CDR1 PRHDT and CDR2 FYEKMQ (reference sequence). The CDR3 bases are TGTGCCAGCAGTCAAGGAGGGGACGAGCAGTACGTC. Translating gives CASSQGGDEQYV.

V and J are TRBV29-1 and TRBJ2-7, with 10 bases identical to TRBD1. This CDR3 region has 13 residues. Germline CDR1 reads SQVTM; CDR2 reads ANQGSEA. Trimming at V came to 4 bases and at J to 3 bases, leaving 3 bases not matched to a gene. For the CDR3, the DNA is TGCAGCGTTGGACAGGGGGCCCTCTACGAGCAGTACTTC. Protein: CSVGQGALYEQYF.

J is TRBJ2-1 and V is TRBV24-1; 14 bases align to TRBD2. V lost 3 bases and J lost 6; bases outside the gene matches: 9. This CDR3 is 18 amino acids long. Germline CDR1 reads KGHDR; CDR2 reads SFDVKD. CDR3 sequence reads: CATSDPGLAGGRGNEQFF. CDR3 DNA sequence: TGTGCCACCAGTGATCCCGGACTAGCGGGAGGACGAGGCAATGAGCAGTTCTTC.

The rearrangement links TRBV19 to TRBJ1-1; D unresolved. Germline CDR1 and CDR2: LNHDA and SQIVND (reference sequence). The CDR3 is 14 amino acids. Trimming stripped 3 bases from V and 1 base from J, with 9 bases between. The CDR3 here is CASSIRTKNTEAFF. The CDR3 DNA reads as TGTGCCAGTAGTATCCGGACTAAGAACACTGAAGCTTTCTTT.

The chain is built from TRBV12-3 or TRBV12-4 and TRBJ2-1; no firm D call. The V end lost 5 bases, the J end lost 5 bases, and 4 bases lay between the germline ends. The CDR3 spans 11 residues. CDR3 sequence: CASSLNNEQFF. The CDR3 DNA follows: TGTGCCAGCAGTCTAAACAATGAGCAGTTCTTC.

The chain combines TRBV11-2 with TRBJ1-5; tentative D call: TRBD1 (6 bases). The V gene lost 0 bases and the J gene lost 6 bases, with 12 bases spanning the gap. CDR1 is SGHAT and CDR2 is FQNNGV in the germline V gene. The CDR3 runs 15 residues. The CDR3 here is CASSLEGGARQPQHF. As DNA, the CDR3 is TGTGCCAGCAGCTTAGAGGGGGGGGCCCGTCAGCCCCAGCATTTT.

This chain uses TRBV2 with TRBJ1-2; a weak D match, TRBD1 (6 bases). The CDR3 has 12 residues. Germline V gene lookup returns CDR1 SNHLY and CDR2 FYNNEI. V was trimmed by 3 bases and J by 8 bases, leaving 10 bases between them. The CDR3 loop is CASSDSTGGYTF. The CDR3 nucleotides read TGTGCCAGCAGTGATTCTACAGGGGGCTACACCTTC.

This chain uses TRBV5-3 with TRBJ2-7; tentatively, D is TRBD2 (5 bases). TRBV5-3 is an ORF, with its function uncertain. The V end was cut by 2 bases, the J end by 3 bases, with 21 bases between. This CDR3 has 17 amino acids. CDR3 sequence: CARSLQGQAEVDYEQYV. The CDR3 bases are TGTGCCAGAAGCTTACAAGGCCAGGCGGAGGTGGACTACGAGCAGTACGTC.

This clone has only a few counts. The chain combines TRBV19 with TRBJ2-1, with a tentative D call TRBD1 (6 bases). Germline V gene lookup returns CDR1 LNHDA and CDR2 SQIVND (reference sequence). V was shortened by 4 bases and J by 8 bases, with 18 bases between the two germline ends. This CDR3 contains 15 residues. The CDR3, as DNA: TGTGCCAGTAGTAGCCTTACGCAGGGGTGGGATGAGCAGTTCTTC. This gives the protein CASSSLTQGWDEQFF.

The genes are TRBV5-1 and TRBJ2-3; 8 nucleotides align to TRBD1. In germline, CDR1 is SGHRS, CDR2 YFSETQ. With 6 bases clipped from V and 3 bases from J, the junction kept 9 bases outside the gene matches. This CDR3 region has 15 residues. CDR3 DNA: TGCGCCAGCACCTCGACAGGGGCCCTGACAGATACGCAGTATTTT. Translated, it gives CASTSTGALTDTQYF.

The V gene is TRBV19, the J gene TRBJ1-4, with unresolved D. Trimming took 3 bases from V and 8 from J, leaving 7 bases between them. This CDR3 has 12 residues. The V gene's germline CDR1 is LNHDA and CDR2 SQIVND (reference sequence). DNA of the CDR3: TGTGCCAGTAGTATGTCAGGAGAAAAACTGTTTTTT. It yields the protein CASSMSGEKLFF.